These 16 T cell receptor beta chains share one sample of origin, sequenced in a study of OX40 agonist ivuxolimab in advanced cancers. Sequencing used immunoSEQ multiplex PCR; TCRdb keeps in-frame clones, though not all of them. The sample gives tens of thousands of clones, 87% of which show up once; about 0.3% is in the top ten. This specimen consisted of CD4+ or CD8+ T cells sorted from blood, obtained in a trial of the OX40 agonist ivuxolimab. These receptors originate from an adult with an advanced solid tumor such as melanoma, head and neck, liver or kidney cancer.

CDR3 loop: CASSDGTEGNTIYF. DNA of the CDR3: TGCGCCAGCAGCGATGGGACGGAAGGAAACACCATATATTTT. The chain links TRBV5-1 to TRBJ1-3; TRBD1 might be the D (5 bases). Trimming took 4 bases from V and 4 from J, leaving 12 bases between them. Germline V gives CDR1 SGHRS, CDR2 YFSETQ. The CDR3 runs to 14 residues.

This rearrangement joins TRBV6-4 to TRBJ1-2; 10 nucleotides line up with TRBD1. Looked up from germline, CDR1 is MRHNA and CDR2 is SNTAGT. V was pared by 6 bases and J by 8 bases, with 6 bases of the junction left unmatched. This CDR3 is 13 amino acids long. The CDR3 spells CASSVRQGAGYTF. In DNA, the CDR3 is TGTGCCAGCAGCGTCAGACAGGGGGCCGGCTACACCTTC.

V gene TRBV18 combines with J gene TRBJ2-4, with D possibly matching TRBD1 (7 bases). Trimming cost V 0 bases and J 7 bases, with 16 bases left between them. Germline CDR1 reads KGHSH; CDR2 reads LQKENI. This CDR3 region has 16 residues. Written as DNA, the CDR3 is TGTGCCAGCTCACCACCGATTCCAGGGGGGCCCAACATTCAGTACTTC. Translated: CASSPPIPGGPNIQYF.

As DNA, the CDR3 is TGTGCCAGCTCACCCCAGGAGGGCAGGGGTGGTACTGAAGCTTTCTTT. It yields the protein CASSPQEGRGGTEAFF. The chain uses TRBV18 and TRBJ1-1; D may be TRBD1 (6 bases). The germline gives CDR1 KGHSH, CDR2 LQKENI. The CDR3 totals 16 residues. Deletions cut 3 bases from V and 5 bases from J, with 19 bases between. Together with reference TRBV18 and TRBJ1-1, the CDR3 gives the full variable domain: NAGVMQNPRHLVRRRGQEARLRCSPMKGHSHVYWYRQLPEEGLKFMVYLQKENIIDESGMPKERFSAEFPKEGPSILRIQQVVRGDSAAYFCASSPQEGRGGTEAFFGQGTRLTVV.

This clone was counted once. This chain uses TRBV6-6 with TRBJ2-2, with no clear D. Germline V lookup: CDR1 MNHNY, CDR2 SVGAGI (reference sequence). The CDR3 has 15 residues. V was trimmed by 2 bases and J by 2 bases, leaving 9 bases between them. CDR3 loop: CASSYVDFNTGELFF. The DNA for the CDR3 is TGTGCCAGCAGTTACGTAGACTTTAACACCGGGGAGCTGTTTTTT.

The chain uses TRBV7-8 and TRBJ2-1; 8 bases agree with TRBD2. From germline, CDR1 is SGHVS and CDR2 FQNEAQ. The CDR3 consists of 17 residues. Trimming at V came to 4 bases and at J to 0 bases, leaving 8 bases not matched to a gene. As DNA, the CDR3 is TGTGCCAGCAGCTCGGGGGGGATCCTAAGCTCCTACAATGAGCAGTTCTTC. Its protein product is CASSSGGILSSYNEQFF.

This clone has a single count. The chain recombines TRBV5-4 with TRBJ2-7; 7 bases fit TRBD1. The CDR3 totals 15 residues. Germline lookup yields CDR1 SGHNT and CDR2 YYREEE (reference sequence). Unmatched junction bases numbered 7, after V lost 4 bases and J lost 0 bases. The CDR3 DNA is TGTGCCAGCAGCGCCGGGGACAGCACCTCCTACGAGCAGTACTTC. This gives the protein CASSAGDSTSYEQYF.

The chain joins TRBV6-5 to TRBJ1-2; maybe TRBD1 (6 bases). This CDR3 has 13 amino acids. V was clipped by 5 bases and J by 2 bases, with 9 bases between them. CDR1 is MNHEY and CDR2 is SVGAGI in the germline V gene. CDR3 DNA sequence: TGTGCCAGCAGTGAACAGGGCAACTATGGCTACACCTTC. Protein: CASSEQGNYGYTF.

The rearrangement uses TRBV27 and TRBJ2-3; the match to TRBD2 covers 11 bases. Trimming took 8 bases from V and 6 from J; bases not matched to a gene: 13. This CDR3 region has 16 residues. Germline CDR1 MNHEY, CDR2 SMNVEV (reference sequence). The CDR3 loop is CASALGTRLAGDTQYF. CDR3 nucleotide sequence: TGTGCCAGCGCCCTTGGGACCCGACTAGCGGGGGATACGCAGTATTTT.

The chain combines TRBV7-2 with TRBJ2-3, with TRBD2 matching over 8 bases. V was clipped by 2 bases and J by 6 bases; unmatched bases: 10. The CDR3 has 16 amino acids. The germline V gene has CDR1 SGHTA and CDR2 FQGNSA. The CDR3 loop is CASSLLSGGLGDTQYF. DNA for the CDR3: TGTGCCAGCAGCTTACTCTCGGGGGGGCTCGGGGATACGCAGTATTTT.

This sequence joins TRBV4-1 and TRBJ2-1; 11 bases align to TRBD1. V shed 3 bases, J shed 3 bases, and the junction held 7 bases outside the gene matches. There are 17 residues in the CDR3. Germline loops: CDR1 MGHRA, CDR2 YSYEKL. The DNA for the CDR3 is TGCGCCAGCAGCCACCGGACAGGGGGCCTGTACTACAATGAGCAGTTCTTC. It yields the protein CASSHRTGGLYYNEQFF.

As DNA, the CDR3 is TGTGCCAGCAGCGTAGGGGTCACCCCCTCCTACGAGCAGTACTTC. As protein: CASSVGVTPSYEQYF. The gene calls are TRBV9 and TRBJ2-7, with D hard to call. Between the trimmed V and J ends, which lost 0 bases and 0 bases, there was a span of 10 bases. This CDR3 spans 15 amino acids. Per the germline V gene, CDR1 is SGDLS and CDR2 is YYNGEE.

The chain carries TRBV27 and TRBJ1-2, with D possibly being TRBD1 (5 bases). The CDR3 is 13 residues long. Germline CDR1 and CDR2: MNHEY and SMNVEV (reference sequence). The germline V and J ends were trimmed by 4 bases and 4 bases, with 10 bases remaining between them. The chain's CDR3 is CASSSGGSYGYTF. The CDR3 bases are TGTGCCAGCAGTTCTGGGGGTTCCTATGGCTACACCTTC.

The J gene is TRBJ1-2, the V gene TRBV29-1; TRBD1 aligns across 8 bases. The germline gives CDR1 SQVTM, CDR2 ANQGSEA. CDR3 length equals 12 residues. The junction had 5 bases not matched to a gene; V was cut back by 6 bases and J by 5 bases. CDR3 nucleotide sequence: TGCAGCGTAGTGACAGGGGCATATGGCTACACCTTC. Translation: CSVVTGAYGYTF.

The chain recombines TRBV18 with TRBJ2-3, with D uncertain. There are 15 residues in the CDR3. Trimming took 2 bases from V and 3 from J, leaving 12 bases between them. CDR1 is KGHSH, CDR2 LQKENI, per germline. CDR3 sequence reads: CASSPSRAETDTQYF. The CDR3 DNA reads as TGTGCCAGCTCACCATCAAGGGCAGAAACAGATACGCAGTATTTT. Full variable domain (rest looked up from reference TRBV18 and TRBJ2-3): NAGVMQNPRHLVRRRGQEARLRCSPMKGHSHVYWYRQLPEEGLKFMVYLQKENIIDESGMPKERFSAEFPKEGPSILRIQQVVRGDSAAYFCASSPSRAETDTQYFGPGTRLTVL.

This clone appeared once. V usage is TRBV19 and J usage is TRBJ1-1, with D possibly being TRBD1 (5 bases). V was trimmed by 6 bases and J by 0 bases, leaving 8 bases between them. The germline V gene has CDR1 LNHDA and CDR2 SQIVND (reference sequence). The CDR3 is 13 residues long. CDR3 in amino acids: CASRGALNTEAFF. In DNA, the CDR3 is TGTGCCAGTAGAGGGGCCTTGAACACTGAAGCTTTCTTT.